Below are 24 T cell receptor beta chains sequenced from a single sample in a study of blood T cells in healthy people across ages. With a J-beta primer mix and a sample-barcoded 5' primer, a second PCR ran roughly 7 to 11 cycles. TCRdb re-analysed the 5' RACE reads in MiXCR, keeping a single row per CDR3 protein. The sample lists about 1.8 million distinct CDR3 sequences; around 50% were seen once. The sequenced sample was blood. The receptors were sampled from a middle-aged woman in good health.

This clonotype was seen more than once but under ten times. The rearrangement links TRBV6-6 to TRBJ2-5; a possible D gene is TRBD2 (5 bases). This CDR3 has 15 residues. V was clipped by 5 bases and J by 2 bases, with 15 bases between them. Germline lookup yields CDR1 MNHNY and CDR2 SVGAGI (reference sequence). CDR3 loop: CASSPQDPGQETQYF. CDR3 sequence (DNA): TGTGCCAGCAGTCCCCAGGACCCGGGACAAGAGACCCAGTACTTC.

The chain uses TRBV20-1 and TRBJ2-7; 14 nucleotides match TRBD2. The J call is uncertain, as TRBJ2-5 better fits the DNA end. The CDR3 loop spans 16 amino acids. CDR1 and CDR2 (germline): DFQATT, SNEGSKA (reference sequence). CDR3 nucleotide sequence: TGCAGTGCCCCAGACAAGGGGACTAGCGGGGGTGAGACCCAGTACTTC. Its translation is CSAPDKGTSGGETQYF.

This clonotype was detected ten times or more. J is TRBJ2-1 and V is TRBV5-1; 8 bases are shared with TRBD1. J was trimmed by 0 bases and V by 3 bases; bases with no gene match: 2. This CDR3 has 15 amino acids. Germline V gives CDR1 SGHRS, CDR2 YFSETQ. In DNA form, the CDR3 reads TGCGCCAGCAGCTCGACAGGGGACTCCTACAATGAGCAGTTCTTC. Protein product: CASSSTGDSYNEQFF.

The V and J genes are TRBV6-6 and TRBJ2-5, with unresolved D. Matching the DNA end better, TRBJ2-7 makes the J call doubtful. CDR1 MNHNY and CDR2 SVGAGI come from the germline V gene (reference sequence). The CDR3 consists of 15 residues. CDR3 region: CASTGRTFNLNEQYF. Written as DNA, the CDR3 is TGTGCCAGCACTGGACGGACCTTTAACCTTAACGAGCAGTACTTC.

V gene TRBV11-3 combines with J gene TRBJ2-1; D remains unclear. This CDR3 region has 15 residues. Trimming took off 2 bases at V and 7 bases at J, with 15 bases between the two ends. The germline V gene has CDR1 SGHNT and CDR2 YENEEA. The CDR3 nucleotides read TGTGCCAGCAGCTTACCGGGTATGTCGCAAAATGAGCAGTTCTTC. Residues: CASSLPGMSQNEQFF. The entire variable domain, with the rest obtained from reference TRBV11-3 and TRBJ2-1, is as follows: EAGVVQSPRYKIIEKKQPVAFWCNPISGHNTLYWYLQNLGQGPELLIRYENEEAVDDSQLPKDRFSAERLKGVDSTLKIQPAELGDSAVYLCASSLPGMSQNEQFFGPGTRLTVL.

The DNA for the CDR3 is TGTGCCAGCTCACCGTTGGGACTAGCGGGCTCCCGTGTCACCGGGGAGCTGTTTTTT. The encoded protein is CASSPLGLAGSRVTGELFF. The rearrangement links TRBV18 to TRBJ2-2, with 12 nucleotides matching TRBD2. The germline V gene encodes CDR1 KGHSH and CDR2 LQKENI. This CDR3 region has 19 residues. V shed 3 bases and J 4 bases; nucleotides not matched to a gene: 12.

The chain employs TRBV10-3 and TRBJ1-1; D is perhaps TRBD1 (6 bases). The V gene lost 3 bases and the J gene lost 1 base, with 9 bases spanning the gap. This CDR3 region has 14 residues. In germline, CDR1 is ENHRY, CDR2 SYGVKD. CDR3 amino acids: CAISEGTTNTEAFF. The CDR3 region has the DNA TGTGCCATCAGTGAAGGGACAACGAACACTGAAGCTTTCTTT.

This clonotype was detected only a few times. This chain uses TRBV29-1 with TRBJ1-1, with 8 positions matching TRBD1. This CDR3 contains 14 residues. CDR1 and CDR2 (germline): SQVTM, ANQGSEA. After removal of 8 bases from V and 1 base from J, the junction contained 9 bases not matched to a gene. The CDR3 DNA reads as TGCAGCTTCAAAGCCGGGACAGGGAACACTGAAGCTTTCTTT. This sequence encodes CSFKAGTGNTEAFF.

The chain employs TRBV5-1 and TRBJ1-6; the match to TRBD1 covers 7 bases. The CDR3 runs to 14 residues. Germline V gene sequence: CDR1 SGHRS, CDR2 YFSETQ. V shed 5 bases, J shed 5 bases, and the junction held 4 bases outside the gene matches. The CDR3 is CASRAGQHNSPLHF. CDR3 nucleotide sequence: TGCGCCAGCAGGGCGGGACAGCATAATTCACCCCTCCACTTT.

The chain carries TRBV27 and TRBJ2-2; D gene ambiguous. Trimming cost V 6 bases and J 3 bases, with 5 bases left between them. This CDR3 has 12 residues. Germline-derived CDR1 and CDR2 are MNHEY and SMNVEV (reference sequence). This CDR3 is CASRTYTGELFF. DNA for the CDR3: TGTGCCAGCAGAACATACACCGGGGAGCTGTTTTTT.

This chain uses TRBV15 with TRBJ2-4; D not resolved. V lost 3 bases to trimming and J lost 6 bases, with 21 bases between them. Germline CDR1 and CDR2: LNHNV and YYDKDF (reference sequence). CDR3 length: 17 residues. CDR3 in DNA: TGTGCCACCAGCAGCGTCAGTAACATTCCCCTGGGAAACATTCAGTACTTC. This sequence encodes CATSSVSNIPLGNIQYF. The full variable domain, with the rest looked up from reference TRBV15 and TRBJ2-4, is DAMVIQNPRYQVTQFGKPVTLSCSQTLNHNVMYWYQQKSSQAPKLLFHYYDKDFNNEADTPDNFQSRRPNTSFCFLDIRSPGLGDTAMYLCATSSVSNIPLGNIQYFGAGTRLSVL.

The rearrangement links TRBV4-3 to TRBJ2-3; D might be TRBD2 (6 bases). This CDR3 region has 16 residues. V lost 3 bases and J lost 0, with 13 bases in between. The germline gives CDR1 LGHNA, CDR2 YSLEER. The DNA of the CDR3 is TGCGCCAGCAGCCACGAGGGAGGCCTTAGCACAGATACGCAGTATTTT. Amino acid sequence: CASSHEGGLSTDTQYF.

This sequence joins TRBV4-3 and TRBJ2-5; 11 bases agree with TRBD2. Germline-derived CDR1 and CDR2 are LGHNA and YSLEER. The CDR3 length is 16 residues. The junction had 12 bases not matched to a gene; V was cut back by 1 base and J by 11 bases. CDR3 sequence reads: CASSQVSGGVVNEQYF. The CDR3 nucleotides are TGCGCCAGCAGCCAAGTTAGCGGGGGGGTTGTCAATGAGCAGTACTTC.

The rearrangement joins TRBV11-2 to TRBJ1-2; perhaps TRBD1 as D (5 bases). Deletions cut 4 bases from V and 2 bases from J, with 11 bases between. CDR1 SGHAT and CDR2 FQNNGV come from the germline V gene. This CDR3 comprises 14 residues. The CDR3 nucleotides read TGTGCCAGCAGCTCGGGAGCAGGGAACTATGGCTACACCTTC. Translated: CASSSGAGNYGYTF.

This rearrangement joins TRBV27 to TRBJ1-4, with TRBD1 matching over 7 bases. The CDR3 is 17 amino acids. The junction had 16 bases not matched to a gene; V was cut back by 8 bases and J by 4 bases. CDR1 is MNHEY and CDR2 is SMNVEV in the germline V gene (reference sequence). CDR3 DNA: TGTGCCAGCTTACCCTCAGCCGGGGACAGCTTTAATGAAAAACTGTTTTTT. This gives the protein CASLPSAGDSFNEKLFF.

The J gene is TRBJ2-6, the V gene TRBV29-1, with 8 bases matching TRBD2. Germline-derived CDR1 and CDR2 are SQVTM and ANQGSEA. With V trimmed by 7 bases and J by 0 bases, 11 bases remained unmatched. CDR3 size: 17 residues. The CDR3 DNA sequence: TGCAGCGCTCTCTGGAGCGGGGGACCCTCTGGGGCCAACGTCCTGACTTTC. It is translated as CSALWSGGPSGANVLTF.

The genes are TRBV9 and TRBJ2-7; 9 positions agree with TRBD2. The DNA end lines up better with TRBJ2-5; the J call may be wrong. Per germline, CDR1 SGDLS and CDR2 YYNGEE. CDR3 size: 15 residues. The CDR3 protein is CASSATGGGAETQYF. Here the CDR3 DNA reads TGTGCCAGCAGCGCCACTGGCGGGGGGGCTGAGACCCAGTACTTC.

V and J are TRBV11-2 and TRBJ2-5, with a weak D call TRBD2 (6 bases). V dropped 2 bases and J dropped 5 bases, with 12 bases sitting between them. Germline loops: CDR1 SGHAT, CDR2 FQNNGV. CDR3 length: 14 amino acids. CDR3 residues: CASSLMGGTETQYF. The CDR3 coding sequence is TGTGCCAGCAGCTTAATGGGGGGAACGGAGACCCAGTACTTC.

In its sample, this clonotype was seen once. V and J are TRBV5-1 and TRBJ1-4; the D is unclear. V lost 0 bases and J 7 bases, leaving 13 bases between the germline ends. The CDR3 is 15 amino acids. Germline-derived CDR1 and CDR2 are SGHRS and YFSETQ. In nucleotides, the CDR3 is TGCGCCAGCAGCTTGGGGACCCCGAATGGTGAAAAACTGTTTTTT. Translating it yields CASSLGTPNGEKLFF.

This clonotype has only a few counts. The chain carries TRBV7-9 and TRBJ2-6; D may be TRBD2 (6 bases). V lost 1 base and J lost 4, with 11 bases in between. This CDR3 has 16 amino acids. Germline V gene data show CDR1 as SEHNR and CDR2 as FQNEAQ (reference sequence). The CDR3 sequence: CASSLGGASGANVLTF. The DNA of the CDR3 is TGTGCCAGCAGCTTAGGCGGGGCCTCCGGGGCCAACGTCCTGACTTTC.

As regards this clonotype: The conserved closing phenylalanine or tryptophan is absent in this CDR3, likely reflecting a read error. No DNA is shown, since the ends of the CDR3 on it are uncertain; the CDR3 is the one TCRdb lists. The CDR3 loop is CSAPDGSYGNTFGS. V usage is TRBV20-1 and J usage is TRBJ2-1. CDR1 and CDR2 (germline): DFQATT, SNEGSKA (reference sequence). The CDR3 extends over 14 residues, inclusive of both ends.

This clonotype was picked up a small number of times. The rearrangement links TRBV27 to TRBJ1-2; 9 bases fit TRBD1. The germline V gene has CDR1 MNHEY and CDR2 SMNVEV (reference sequence). The CDR3 runs 15 residues. V lost 3 bases to trimming and J lost 2 bases; unmatched junction nucleotides: 4. The CDR3 bases are TGTGCCAGCAGTTTGTCGACAGGGGGGAACTATGGCTACACCTTC. Translation gives CASSLSTGGNYGYTF.

Comment on this clonotype: One end of the junction fails to match germline, which may point to a read error. V gene TRBV7-9 combines with J gene TRBJ2-5; tentatively, D is TRBD2 (6 bases). The CDR3 consists of 15 residues. CDR1 and CDR2 from the germline V gene are SEHNR and FQNEAQ (reference sequence). CDR3 residues: CASGLVGGIQETQYF. In DNA form, the CDR3 reads TGTGCCAGCGGCTTAGTAGGAGGGATCCAAGAGACCCAGTACTTC.

V and J are TRBV6-1 and TRBJ2-4; tentative D call: TRBD2 (5 bases). Per the germline V gene, CDR1 is MNHNS and CDR2 is SASEGT. This CDR3 comprises 12 residues. V dropped 5 bases and J dropped 13 bases, with 15 bases sitting between them. Written as DNA, the CDR3 is TGTGCCAGCAGTCTGGGAGAGTACGGACAGTACTTC. This gives the protein CASSLGEYGQYF.